Given below is one T cell receptor (beta chain) in context. Its antigen is unidentified. TCRdb reprocessed the reads with MiXCR, giving one entry per CDR3 protein. This table has just under 300,000 distinct CDR3 sequences, around 10% appearing once. Germline CDR1 is LNHDA and CDR2 is SQIVND (reference sequence). This CDR3 has 15 residues. Trimming took 0 bases from V and 11 from J, leaving 14 bases between them. This entry comes from a study of T cell repertoires in cytomegalovirus infection. Looking at the study overall: In public TCR beta signatures, there were indications of both CMV infection and matching HLA type.

Study outcomes and limitations: The ex vivo response was dominated by HLA-C-restricted CMV-specific TCR beta clonotypes. Summed frequency of public TCR beta families distinguished CMV carriers with the relevant HLA.

This sequence originates from a human donor in good health (CMV status not recorded). Some clones in this sample may be carry-over from other donors' samples. The specimen sequenced was PBMCs. This chain uses TRBV19 with TRBJ1-6; D is ambiguous. CDR3 residues: CASSIDGGTGAPLHF. Written as DNA, the CDR3 is TGTGCCAGTAGTATAGATGGCGGTACCGGTGCACCCCTCCACTTT.